The clone carrying this TCR beta chain was counted a few times. Its antigen is currently unknown. The data belong to a study of human T cells and chemical hapten exposure. The study, taken as a whole, reports: It was expanded TCRs that formed significantly more large CDR3 similarity clusters than controls did.

V lost 0 bases to trimming and J lost 0 bases, with 5 bases between them. The CDR3 runs 14 residues. The sample's time point: pre-sensitization, week 0. As to treatment: therapeutic diphenylcyclopropenone sensitization with weekly scalp DPC. Every patch test was put on after a blood sample was taken. Unique molecular identifiers were attached to individual cDNA molecules within the library. Each CDR3 protein gets one entry after TCRdb re-called the RACE reads with MiXCR. The data contain about 120,000 distinct CDR3 sequences, roughly 12% of them seen just once; the ten biggest clones take up 2.8%. Sequencing was performed on whole blood, taken in connection with sensitization to the hapten diphenylcyclopropenone (DPC). V gene TRBV12-3 or TRBV12-4 combines with J gene TRBJ1-1; D not resolved. This receptor was identified in a young woman with alopecia areata. Some clones in this sample may be carry-over from other donors' samples. The CDR3: CASSLARMNTEAFF. The CDR3 nucleotides read TGTGCCAGCAGTTTAGCCAGGATGAACACTGAAGCTTTCTTT.